This T cell receptor (beta chain) was retrieved from a study of shared T cell receptors in the human thymus. Germline V gives CDR1 SGDLS, CDR2 YYNGEE. There are 14 residues in the CDR3. Trimming shortened V by 6 bases and J by 9 bases, and 20 bases separated the two germline ends. Repertoires were generated with immunoSEQ multiplex PCR, while TCRdb's copy carries only in-frame clones and drops some. Of 600,000 to 900,000 clones in the sample, 70% to 90% were seen once. This sample was also put to use in a study of human thymus T cells. According to that study: Corrective surgery for congenital heart defects was being performed on the healthy Finnish infants who served as donors. The thymus tissue came from resections taken during corrective heart surgery.

The receptor's source is a girl under three years old with a congenital heart defect. The sequencing sample was made of thymocytes. The V gene is TRBV9, the J gene TRBJ2-3; the D is unclear. The CDR3 DNA follows: TGTGCCAGCACCAGCGTAGAGGCAACCAGAACGCAGTATTTT. This gives the protein CASTSVEATRTQYF. The complete variable domain, with remaining parts taken from reference TRBV9 and TRBJ2-3, reads DSGVTQTPKHLITATGQRVTLRCSPRSGDLSVYWYQQSLDQGLQFLIQYYNGEERAKGNILERFSAQQFPDLHSELNLSSLELGDSALYFCASTSVEATRTQYFGPGTRLTVL.